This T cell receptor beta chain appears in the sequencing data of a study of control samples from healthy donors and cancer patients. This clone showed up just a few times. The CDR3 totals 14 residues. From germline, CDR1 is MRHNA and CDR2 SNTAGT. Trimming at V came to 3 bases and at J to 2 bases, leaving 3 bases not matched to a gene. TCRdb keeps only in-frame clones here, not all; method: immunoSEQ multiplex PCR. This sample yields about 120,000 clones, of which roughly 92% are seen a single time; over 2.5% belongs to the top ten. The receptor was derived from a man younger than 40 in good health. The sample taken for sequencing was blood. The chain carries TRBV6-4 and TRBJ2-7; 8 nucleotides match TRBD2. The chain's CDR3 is CASSEAGVTYEQYF. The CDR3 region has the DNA TGTGCCAGCAGTGAAGCGGGGGTGACCTACGAGCAGTACTTC.